This is a list of T cell receptor beta chains from one sample in a study of CD8+ T cells in alopecia areata. This table comes from immunoSEQ multiplex PCR, and its TCRdb copy is limited to in-frame clones, with some not included. The sample comprises 150,000 to 200,000 clones, approximately 57% of which are singletons, and 1% rests with the top ten. The specimen was CD4+ T cells sorted from blood, collected at week 24, from a patient treated with tofacitinib. These receptors all come from a human donor with alopecia areata. Both conserved end residues are part of each CDR3. D genes are given only for firm matches. Clone size is stated in some rows and not others, as once, few, many or a class when expanded.

>TRBJ2-5|TRBV29-1|-|-
CSVDRFGTQYF
TGCAGCGTTGACCGGTTCGGGACCCAGTACTTC
>TRBJ2-7|TRBV4-3|-|-
CASSHKTGDYEQYF
TGCGCCAGCAGCCACAAGACAGGAGACTACGAGCAGTACTTC
>TRBJ2-7|TRBV6-6|-|TRBD1
CASSYSGQGYEQYF
TGTGCCAGCAGTTACTCGGGACAGGGTTACGAGCAGTACTTC
>TRBJ2-1|TRBV11-2|-|-
CASSLQGVVDEQFF
TGTGCCAGCAGTTTACAGGGAGTAGTCGATGAGCAGTTCTTC
>TRBJ1-1|TRBV20-1|-|-
CSALMNTEAFF
TGCAGTGCACTCATGAACACTGAAGCTTTCTTT
>TRBJ1-2|TRBV6-6|-|-
CASRQSGYTF
TGTGCCAGCAGACAAAGTGGCTACACCTTC
>TRBJ2-3|TRBV29-1|-|TRBD1
CSVRQGTSTDTQYF
TGCAGCGTAAGACAGGGCACTAGCACAGATACGCAGTATTTT
>TRBJ1-1|TRBV30|-|-
CAWAGVSGLNTEAFF
TGTGCCTGGGCCGGAGTTAGCGGACTGAACACTGAAGCTTTCTTT
>TRBJ2-3|TRBV7-6|few|-
CASSSTTVQAGGTDTQYF
TGTGCCAGCAGCTCAACAACCGTCCAGGCAGGGGGCACAGATACGCAGTATTTT
>TRBJ2-1|TRBV25-1|-|-
CASSDFSYNEQFF
TGTGCCAGCAGTGACTTCTCCTACAATGAGCAGTTCTTC
>TRBJ1-2|TRBV20-1|-|-
CSAMGTGYTF
TGCAGTGCTATGGGCACTGGCTACACCTTC
>TRBJ2-4|TRBV30|-|-
CAWESSPGHLAKNIQYF
TGTGCCTGGGAGTCTAGCCCGGGACACCTAGCCAAAAACATTCAGTACTTC
>TRBJ2-2|TRBV10-3|many|TRBD2
CAIPGLAAGELFF
TGTGCTATACCGGGACTAGCTGCCGGGGAGCTGTTTTTT
>TRBJ2-7|TRBV2|-|TRBD1
CASSVASRTGDGEQYF
TGTGCCAGCAGTGTCGCTTCTAGGACAGGGGATGGGGAGCAGTACTTC
>TRBJ1-1|TRBV7-2|-|-
CASSLVETVNTEAFF
TGTGCCAGCAGCTTAGTTGAGACAGTGAACACTGAAGCTTTCTTT
>TRBJ2-3|TRBV15|-|-
CATSRDSDSTDTQYF
TGTGCCACCAGCAGAGATTCGGACAGCACAGATACGCAGTATTTT
>TRBJ1-5|TRBV6-6|once|-
CASRQTVSNQPQHF
TGTGCCAGCAGGCAGACAGTTAGCAATCAGCCCCAGCATTTT
>TRBJ2-4|TRBV29-1|few|-
CSVGAGSVRNIQYF
TGCAGCGTTGGGGCTGGCTCTGTTAGAAACATTCAGTACTTC
>TRBJ2-3|TRBV9|-|-
CASGAGGATTDTQYF
TGTGCCAGCGGTGCAGGCGGGGCTACAACAGATACGCAGTATTTT
>TRBJ2-7|TRBV7-2|-|-
CASSLWELTTYEQYF
TGTGCCAGCAGCTTATGGGAGCTTACTACCTACGAGCAGTACTTC
>TRBJ2-1|TRBV25-1|-|TRBD1
CASSESGQGADEQFF
TGTGCCAGCAGTGAATCGGGACAGGGGGCCGATGAGCAGTTCTTC
>TRBJ2-5|TRBV29-1|-|-
CSVEDQTAEYQETQYF
TGCAGCGTTGAAGATCAGACAGCGGAGTACCAAGAGACCCAGTACTTC
>TRBJ2-3|TRBV2|once|-
CASRPTSSRDTQYF
TGTGCCAGCAGGCCGACTAGTTCCAGGGATACGCAGTATTTT
>TRBJ2-7|TRBV5-1|-|TRBD1
CASKSGTGFYEQYF
TGCGCCAGCAAATCCGGGACAGGGTTCTACGAGCAGTACTTC
>TRBJ2-3|TRBV30|-|-
CAWSVGRGRGDTQYF
TGTGCCTGGAGTGTAGGACGGGGGCGCGGAGATACGCAGTATTTT
>TRBJ2-5|TRBV4-3|-|TRBD2
CASSQATASGGVRETQYF
TGCGCCAGCAGCCAAGCGACGGCTAGCGGGGGAGTTCGAGAGACCCAGTACTTC
>TRBJ2-3|TRBV29-1|-|TRBD1
CSVGGQASNTQYF
TGCAGCGTTGGAGGACAGGCATCAAATACGCAGTATTTT
>TRBJ2-1|TRBV2|many|TRBD1
CASSGRDRFSSYNEQFF
TGTGCCAGCAGCGGCCGGGACAGGTTTAGCTCCTACAATGAGCAGTTCTTC
>TRBJ2-5|TRBV10-3|few|TRBD1
CAAGQGETQYF
TGTGCCGCCGGACAGGGGGAGACCCAGTACTTC
>TRBJ2-7|TRBV6-5|-|-
CASSYSIGSHEQYF
TGTGCCAGCAGTTACTCGATAGGGTCGCACGAGCAGTACTTC
>TRBJ1-6|TRBV30|once|TRBD1
CAWDRGDNSPLHF
TGTGCCTGGGACAGGGGGGATAATTCACCCCTCCACTTT
>TRBJ1-1|TRBV30|-|TRBD1
CAWSVDLGQGHTEAFF
TGTGCCTGGAGTGTAGATTTGGGACAGGGCCACACTGAAGCTTTCTTT
>TRBJ2-6|TRBV27|-|TRBD1
CASSFGTGLSGANVLTF
TGTGCCAGCAGTTTTGGGACAGGGTTATCTGGGGCCAACGTCCTGACTTTC
>TRBJ2-7|TRBV29-1|-|-
CSVDRDGTYEQYF
TGCAGCGTTGATAGGGACGGGACCTACGAGCAGTACTTC
>TRBJ1-2|TRBV6-1|once|-
CASSGAFYGYTF
TGTGCCAGCAGTGGTGCCTTCTATGGCTACACCTTC
>TRBJ1-5|TRBV7-2|-|-
CASRSPPQPQHF
TGTGCCAGCAGGTCCCCGCCTCAGCCCCAGCATTTT
>TRBJ1-1|TRBV6-5|few|TRBD1
CASSYGQVNTEAFF
TGTGCCAGCAGTTACGGACAGGTTAACACTGAAGCTTTCTTT
>TRBJ2-5|TRBV6-5|-|TRBD2
CASSTKRGETQYF
TGTGCCAGCAGTACTAAGCGGGGAGAGACCCAGTACTTC
>TRBJ2-2|TRBV7-2|-|-
CASSLPLAGELFF
TGTGCCAGCAGCTTACCGCTAGCGGGGGAGCTGTTTTTT
>TRBJ2-7|TRBV7-2|-|-
CASRFEALSEQYF
TGTGCCAGCAGGTTCGAGGCTTTGTCCGAGCAGTACTTC
>TRBJ2-1|TRBV30|-|TRBD1
CAWSPLRGQGAAEQFF
TGTGCCTGGAGTCCCCTTAGGGGACAGGGGGCGGCTGAGCAGTTCTTC
>TRBJ2-3|TRBV5-1|-|TRBD2
CASSLFTGGDTDTQYF
TGCGCCAGCAGCTTGTTTACCGGGGGGGACACAGATACGCAGTATTTT
>TRBJ2-5|TRBV4-3|-|-
CASSQERGAGYATQYF
TGCGCCAGCAGCCAAGAAAGGGGAGCGGGTTACGCGACCCAGTACTTC
>TRBJ2-3|TRBV29-1|once|-
CSASRGTDTQYF
TGCAGCGCTTCCAGAGGCACAGATACGCAGTATTTT
>TRBJ2-7|TRBV25-1|once|-
CASTEQGRREQYF
TGTGCCAGCACGGAGCAGGGAAGGCGCGAGCAGTACTTC
>TRBJ1-1|TRBV29-1|-|-
CSGTLGGTVNTEAFF
TGCAGCGGAACGCTCGGGGGAACTGTGAACACTGAAGCTTTCTTT
>TRBJ1-2|TRBV29-1|-|TRBD1
CSVAEGQGIYGYTF
TGCAGCGTTGCGGAAGGACAGGGGATTTATGGCTACACCTTC
>TRBJ2-1|TRBV9|few|-
CASSVANRVGEQFF
TGTGCCAGCAGCGTAGCTAACAGGGTTGGTGAGCAGTTCTTC